This T cell receptor beta chain is drawn from a study of T cell clonality in common variable immunodeficiency. Study-level findings and limits: Shared TCRbeta clones were fewer between CVID subjects than controls. Authors noted CVID clonality's cause needs subpopulation repertoire sequencing.

This clone was counted at least ten times. No antigen is known for it. The read is 3 residues too short to cover the CDR3 end, so that end is filled in from the germline J gene. The germline V gene has CDR1 MNHEY and CDR2 SVGEGT. The CDR3 covers 15 residues. The germline V and J ends were trimmed by 8 bases and 1 base, with 17 bases remaining between them. Equal genomic DNA amounts from CVID and control samples were sequenced. Clones were sequenced by immunoSEQ multiplex PCR, and TCRdb holds only the in-frame ones, with some missing. This repertoire holds 44,000 or so clones, and none appear only once.

The chain joins TRBV6-2 or TRBV6-3 to TRBJ2-5; TRBD2 might be the D (6 bases). The sequenced material came from peripheral blood mononuclear cells. This clonotype was sampled from a person aged 18 to 75 in good health. CDR3 bases read: TGTGCCAGCCGCGGGGAATGGTACACCCAAGAGACC. Protein sequence: CASRGEWYTQET. The whole CDR3 sequence is CASRGEWYTQETQYF.